Sequencing of this TCR beta chain was carried out in a study of blood T cell repertoires in COVID-19. V lost 4 bases and J lost 5, with 11 bases in between. The germline V gene encodes CDR1 MNHEY and CDR2 SMNVEV (reference sequence). The CDR3 is 13 amino acids. Generated by immunoSEQ multiplex PCR, the TCRdb table keeps only in-frame clones and is missing some. The top ten hold 6% to 9.5% of the sample, which has about 230,000 clones, 65% to 90% seen once. This clonotype originated in a woman in her 50s with acute or convalescent COVID-19. Sequencing input: peripheral blood. The V call is TRBV27, the J call TRBJ1-2; D is unresolved. The CDR3 protein is CASSSTPPYGYTF. The DNA for the CDR3 is TGTGCCAGCAGTTCTACCCCCCCATATGGCTACACCTTC.